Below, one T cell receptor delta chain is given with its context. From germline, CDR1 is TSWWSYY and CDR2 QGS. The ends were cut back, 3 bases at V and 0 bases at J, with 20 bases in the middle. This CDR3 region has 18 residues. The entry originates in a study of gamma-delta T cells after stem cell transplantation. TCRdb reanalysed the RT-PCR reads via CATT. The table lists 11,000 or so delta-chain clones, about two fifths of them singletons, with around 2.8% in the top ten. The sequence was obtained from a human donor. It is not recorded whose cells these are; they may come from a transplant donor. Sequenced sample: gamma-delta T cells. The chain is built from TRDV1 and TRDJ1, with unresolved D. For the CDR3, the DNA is TGTGCTCTTGGGGAGGTTGGCGGCTGCCGGGAGAACACCGATAAACTCATCTTT. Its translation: CALGEVGGCRENTDKLIF.